The 5 T cell receptor beta chains reported below all come from one sample, sequenced in a study of blood T cell repertoires in COVID-19. Profiling relied on immunoSEQ multiplex PCR, and the TCRdb table lists in-frame clones only, not all of them. This sample has some 190,000 clones; 84% occur once, and the top ten carry roughly 3%. What was sequenced was PBMCs or T cells enriched from blood (not recorded which). The receptors shown here come from a woman in her twenties or thirties who had recovered from COVID-19.

This clone showed up just a few times. The V and J genes are TRBV6-2 or TRBV6-3 and TRBJ2-7, with 7 bases fitting TRBD1. The germline V gene encodes CDR1 MNHEY and CDR2 SVGEGT. V was pared by 5 bases and J by 1 base, with 8 bases of the junction left unmatched. CDR3 length: 15 residues. CDR3 nucleotides: TGTGCCAGCAGTGTCATAAGACAGGGTTCCTACGAGCAGTACTTC. It yields the protein CASSVIRQGSYEQYF.

The V gene is TRBV4-2, the J gene TRBJ2-3; the D gene is possibly TRBD1 (6 bases). The germline V gene encodes CDR1 LGHNA and CDR2 YNFKEQ. Trimming stripped 0 bases from V and 4 bases from J, with 14 bases between. CDR3 length: 16 residues. CDR3 coding DNA: TGTGCCAGCAGCCAAGATCCCAGGGGTCGGGCAGATACGCAGTATTTT. Its translation: CASSQDPRGRADTQYF.

The chain is built from TRBV11-2 and TRBJ2-5; TRBD2 matches at 8 bases. Germline V gene sequence: CDR1 SGHAT, CDR2 FQNNGV. V was pared by 1 base and J by 1 base, with 5 bases of the junction left unmatched. This CDR3 contains 16 residues. CDR3 nucleotide sequence: TGTGCCAGCAGCTTAGGTGCGGGGGGCCCCCAAGAGACCCAGTACTTC. It specifies CASSLGAGGPQETQYF.

This clone was seen only once. V gene TRBV9 combines with J gene TRBJ1-2; D call uncertain. V was cut by 3 bases and J by 4 bases, with 13 bases left in between. CDR3 length: 14 residues. Germline V CDR1 and CDR2: SGDLS, YYNGEE. The CDR3 reads CASSGRQIAYGYTF. The CDR3 DNA reads TGTGCCAGCAGCGGGCGACAAATTGCCTATGGCTACACCTTC. The full variable domain, in which reference TRBV9 and TRBJ1-2 provide the parts outside the CDR3, is DSGVTQTPKHLITATGQRVTLRCSPRSGDLSVYWYQQSLDQGLQFLIQYYNGEERAKGNILERFSAQQFPDLHSELNLSSLELGDSALYFCASSGRQIAYGYTFGSGTRLTVV.

The chain couples TRBV18 to TRBJ2-2, with D hard to call. The ends were cut back, 4 bases at V and 2 bases at J, with 2 bases in the middle. This CDR3 has 12 amino acids. Germline loops: CDR1 KGHSH, CDR2 LQKENI. This chain's CDR3 is CASSLNTGELFF. The DNA of the CDR3 is TGTGCCAGCTCACTAAACACCGGGGAGCTGTTTTTT.